The 28 T cell receptor beta chains in this list originate from one sample, sequenced in a study of vaccination and CD4 T cells after COVID-19. Time point: late sampling 161 to 241 days after vaccination in three convalescent patients. Treatment of the sample: 10-day PBMC culture with coronavirus spike peptide pools or control peptides (ViraFEST assay). The Oncomine TCR Beta short-read assay was what sequenced the DNA obtained from cultured CD4+ T cells. A single record per CDR3 protein comes from TCRdb applying MiXCR to the PCR reads. This sample has some 16,000 distinct CDR3 sequences, with about 50% found just once. These receptors are not linked to any known antigen. This specimen was CD4+ T cells from blood, cultured in vitro, taken about 7 months after SARS-CoV-2 vaccination. These receptors all stem from a human donor who had recovered from COVID-19.

The rearrangement links TRBV20-1 to TRBJ2-2, with D tentatively TRBD1 or TRBD2 (7 bases each). The CDR3 runs 17 residues. The germline V gene has CDR1 DFQATT and CDR2 SNEGSKA (reference sequence). V lost 0 bases, J lost 0 bases, and 14 bases lay in between. CDR3 in amino acids: CSARDLRGGTNTGELFF. CDR3 nucleotides: TGCAGTGCTAGAGATCTCAGGGGGGGGACGAACACCGGGGAGCTGTTTTTT.

This clonotype has just a few counts. The J gene is TRBJ1-5, the V gene TRBV6-5; possible D gene TRBD1, 5 bases. The V gene lost 2 bases and the J gene lost 4 bases, with 9 bases spanning the gap. CDR3 size: 14 residues. The germline V gene encodes CDR1 MNHEY and CDR2 SVGAGI. CDR3 nucleotide sequence: TGTGCCAGCAGTTACGGGCAGGGTAATCAGCCCCAGCATTTT. Protein: CASSYGQGNQPQHF.

The chain links TRBV20-1 to TRBJ2-3; TRBD2 might be the D (6 bases). CDR1 and CDR2 (germline): DFQATT, SNEGSKA (reference sequence). Trimming pared 0 bases from V and 5 bases from J, leaving 9 bases between. This CDR3 comprises 13 residues. The CDR3 loop reads CSAREGGLDTQYF. The CDR3 nucleotides are TGCAGTGCTAGAGAGGGGGGACTAGATACGCAGTATTTT.

The J gene is TRBJ2-1, the V gene TRBV7-2; TRBD1 or TRBD2 may be the D gene (5 bases each). CDR1 and CDR2 from the germline V gene are SGHTA and FQGNSA. Trimming cost V 5 bases and J 6 bases, with 17 bases left between them. CDR3 length: 15 amino acids. The CDR3 sequence: CASSLEWDPGNEQFF. In DNA form, the CDR3 reads TGTGCCAGCAGCCTAGAATGGGACCCCGGCAATGAGCAGTTCTTC. The whole variable domain, remainder taken from reference TRBV7-2 and TRBJ2-1, is GAGVSQSPSNKVTEKGKDVELRCDPISGHTALYWYRQSLGQGLEFLIYFQGNSAPDKSGLPSDRFSAERTGGSVSTLTIQRTQQEDSAVYLCASSLEWDPGNEQFFGPGTRLTVL.

J is TRBJ2-1 and V is TRBV7-9; 8 nucleotides align to TRBD1. The CDR3 is made up of 13 amino acids. CDR1 SEHNR and CDR2 FQNEAQ come from the germline V gene (reference sequence). Losses at the gene ends were 4 bases for V and 4 bases for J; bases not matched to a gene: 0. CDR3 in amino acids: CASSWTGYNEQFF. The CDR3 DNA reads as TGTGCCAGCAGCTGGACAGGGTACAATGAGCAGTTCTTC.

This sequence joins TRBV19 and TRBJ2-3; unclear D gene. Germline loops: CDR1 LNHDA, CDR2 SQIVND (reference sequence). The CDR3 is 11 amino acids. V lost 8 bases to trimming and J lost 5 bases, with 8 bases between them. In DNA form, the CDR3 reads TGTGCCAGTGCAAAGCTAGATACGCAGTATTTT. Translating it yields CASAKLDTQYF.

This clonotype was observed a handful of times. V is TRBV20-1 and J is TRBJ2-7; maybe TRBD1 (6 bases). Trimming pared 5 bases from V and 3 bases from J, leaving 20 bases between. This CDR3 has 15 amino acids. Looked up from germline, CDR1 is DFQATT and CDR2 is SNEGSKA (reference sequence). The CDR3 DNA reads TGCAGTGCTTCCGGGACCAAGGGGGAAGTCTACGAGCAGTACTTC. It translates to CSASGTKGEVYEQYF.

The chain joins TRBV20-1 to TRBJ2-3; D gene uncertain. The V gene lost 3 bases and the J gene lost 0 bases, with 16 bases spanning the gap. Germline assignment: CDR1 DFQATT and CDR2 SNEGSKA (reference sequence). This CDR3 spans 16 amino acids. CDR3 in amino acids: CSASGLEGISTDTQYF. In DNA form, the CDR3 reads TGCAGTGCTAGTGGGTTGGAAGGTATTAGCACAGATACGCAGTATTTT.

V gene TRBV2 combines with J gene TRBJ2-1; maybe TRBD1 (6 bases). In germline, CDR1 is SNHLY, CDR2 FYNNEI. Trimming left V 6 bases short and J 6 bases short, with 21 bases between. There are 16 residues in the CDR3. As DNA, the CDR3 is TGTGCCAGCAGCTGGCAGGGACATGAAGTGGGCAATGAGCAGTTCTTC. As protein: CASSWQGHEVGNEQFF.

The chain links TRBV6-4 to TRBJ2-5, with TRBD2 matching over 8 bases. CDR1 is MRHNA, CDR2 SNTAGT, per germline. With 5 bases clipped from V and 3 bases from J, the junction kept 14 bases outside the gene matches. This CDR3 has 17 residues. Here the CDR3 reads CASSNKVGLEMKETQYF. In DNA, the CDR3 is TGTGCCAGCAGTAACAAGGTGGGACTAGAGATGAAAGAGACCCAGTACTTC.

CDR3 loop: CASSARQGPNNEQFF. CDR3 nucleotide sequence: TGTGCCAGCAGCGCGAGACAGGGGCCGAACAATGAGCAGTTCTTC. The rearrangement uses TRBV21-1 and TRBJ2-1; the DNA was not compared with TRBD1, the D call given in the table. TRBV21-1 is marked as a pseudogene. The CDR3 loop spans 15 amino acids.

V gene TRBV7-8 combines with J gene TRBJ2-7; 8 bases are a match to TRBD1. Germline V gene sequence: CDR1 SGHVS, CDR2 FQNEAQ. The length of the CDR3 is 14 residues. V lost 10 bases and J lost 2; bases outside the gene matches: 10. CDR3 DNA: TGTGCCACCAGGAGGGGACAGGACGCCTACGAGCAGTACTTC. Amino acid sequence: CATRRGQDAYEQYF.

The V call is TRBV9, the J call TRBJ2-7; TRBD2 matches 14 bases. Germline V gene data show CDR1 as SGDLS and CDR2 as YYNGEE. The CDR3 runs to 18 residues. After removal of 2 bases from V and 4 bases from J, the junction contained 11 bases not matched to a gene. CDR3 in amino acids: CASSVLVGLAGEGYEQYF. In DNA form, the CDR3 reads TGTGCCAGCAGCGTTCTCGTGGGACTAGCGGGAGAGGGGTACGAGCAGTACTTC.

The chain links TRBV20-1 to TRBJ2-1; D is perhaps TRBD2 (5 bases). The CDR3 length is 11 residues. The germline V gene encodes CDR1 DFQATT and CDR2 SNEGSKA (reference sequence). V lost 3 bases to trimming and J lost 9 bases, with 9 bases between them. This CDR3 reads CSASQGGEQFF. CDR3 sequence (DNA): TGCAGTGCTAGTCAAGGAGGTGAGCAGTTCTTC.

This rearrangement joins TRBV11-1 to TRBJ2-5, with 7 positions matching TRBD2. The V and J ends lost 3 bases and 5 bases, in that order; junction bases with no gene match: 3. From germline, CDR1 is SGHAT and CDR2 FQDESV (reference sequence). CDR3 length: 13 amino acids. The CDR3 loop is CASSFGGKETQYF. CDR3 bases: TGTGCCAGCAGCTTCGGGGGGAAGGAGACCCAGTACTTC.

The rearrangement links TRBV5-1 to TRBJ2-7; tentative D call: TRBD1 (6 bases). Germline-derived CDR1 and CDR2 are SGHRS and YFSETQ. There are 15 residues in the CDR3. V shed 0 bases and J shed 5 bases, with 15 bases lying between them. DNA of the CDR3: TGCGCCAGCAGCTTGGTGATAGGCAGGGGCGACGAGCAGTACTTC. As protein: CASSLVIGRGDEQYF.

The chain is built from TRBV28 and TRBJ1-1; D is uncertain. The germline V gene has CDR1 MDHEN and CDR2 SYDVKM. Trimming took 6 bases from V and 7 from J, leaving 9 bases between them. CDR3 size: 11 residues. The DNA of the CDR3 is TGTGCCAGCAGCTCTGGATATGAAGCTTTCTTT. This encodes CASSSGYEAFF.

The chain couples TRBV7-2 to TRBJ2-5, with 10 nucleotides matching TRBD2. V trimming: 1 base; J trimming: 1 base; junction bases outside the gene matches: 6. This CDR3 contains 17 residues. CDR1 and CDR2 (germline): SGHTA, FQGNSA. CDR3 loop: CASSLGSLAGAQETQYF. The CDR3 DNA reads TGTGCCAGCAGCTTAGGTTCGCTAGCGGGAGCCCAAGAGACCCAGTACTTC.

J is TRBJ2-1 and V is TRBV27; perhaps TRBD2 as D (5 bases). The CDR3 runs 16 residues. Germline CDR1 is MNHEY and CDR2 is SMNVEV (reference sequence). V was shortened by 5 bases and J by 4 bases, with 18 bases between the two germline ends. The chain's CDR3 is CASSTEKRRWYNEQFF. CDR3 nucleotides: TGTGCCAGCAGTACCGAAAAGCGGCGATGGTACAATGAGCAGTTCTTC.

V gene TRBV19 combines with J gene TRBJ1-2; D possibly corresponds to TRBD1 (5 bases). The V end lost 5 bases, the J end lost 1 base, and 11 bases lay between the germline ends. Germline V gene sequence: CDR1 LNHDA, CDR2 SQIVND (reference sequence). The CDR3 spans 14 residues. The CDR3 loop reads CASSYWDRNYGYTF. CDR3 coding DNA: TGTGCCAGTAGTTATTGGGACCGTAACTATGGCTACACCTTC.

The J gene is TRBJ2-7, the V gene TRBV5-4; 8 bases agree with TRBD2. The CDR3 extends over 19 amino acids. V shed 4 bases, J shed 6 bases, and the junction held 24 bases outside the gene matches. Germline V gives CDR1 SGHNT, CDR2 YYREEE (reference sequence). The CDR3 spells CASSIGRGSSGIFGSEQYF. The CDR3 DNA sequence: TGTGCCAGCAGCATTGGGAGGGGAAGTAGCGGGATATTCGGGTCCGAGCAGTACTTC.

This clonotype was seen only a few times. This chain joins TRBV20-1 and TRBJ1-1, with D perhaps matching TRBD1 (5 bases). The CDR3 totals 13 residues. CDR1 and CDR2 from the germline V gene are DFQATT and SNEGSKA (reference sequence). Deletions cut 3 bases from V and 2 bases from J, with 10 bases between. The CDR3 region is CSASRDSNTEAFF. In nucleotides, the CDR3 is TGCAGTGCTAGCCGAGACAGCAACACTGAAGCTTTCTTT.

V and J are TRBV7-9 and TRBJ2-7; D might be TRBD2 (5 bases). The V and J ends lost 3 bases and 1 base respectively, with 19 bases between them. The CDR3 covers 17 residues. The V gene's germline CDR1 is SEHNR and CDR2 FQNEAQ (reference sequence). The DNA for the CDR3 is TGTGCCAGCAGCTTTGGCTCGGGGTTTAGCAGGTCCTACGAGCAGTACTTC. It codes for CASSFGSGFSRSYEQYF.

The V and J genes are TRBV20-1 and TRBJ2-3; D gene uncertain. Trimming removed 5 bases at V and 2 bases at J, with 20 bases between. Germline CDR1 reads DFQATT; CDR2 reads SNEGSKA (reference sequence). CDR3 length equals 16 residues. This CDR3 is CSAEPLAVSSTDTQYF. The CDR3 coding sequence is TGCAGTGCTGAGCCGCTGGCAGTAAGTTCCACAGATACGCAGTATTTT.

The V call is TRBV2, the J call TRBJ1-2; TRBD1 is a possible D gene (6 bases). Germline V gene sequence: CDR1 SNHLY, CDR2 FYNNEI. Trimming took 6 bases from V and 0 from J, leaving 11 bases between them. The CDR3 runs 14 residues. The CDR3 coding sequence is TGTGCCAGCAGCGGGACACCCACTAACTATGGCTACACCTTC. As protein: CASSGTPTNYGYTF.

This clonotype was observed a few times. The J gene is TRBJ1-2, the V gene TRBV5-4; 8 nucleotides line up with TRBD1. V gave up 4 bases and J gave up 7 bases; unmatched junction bases: 12. The CDR3 totals 15 residues. Germline CDR1 reads SGHNT; CDR2 reads YYREEE (reference sequence). The CDR3 is CASSQFKQGALGYTF. CDR3 sequence (DNA): TGTGCCAGCAGCCAATTTAAGCAGGGGGCCCTTGGCTACACCTTC.

This CDR3 reads CASSLRGADNGYTF. DNA for the CDR3: TGTGCCAGCAGCTTGAGGGGGGCGGACAACGGCTACACCTTC. This chain joins TRBV7-9 and TRBJ1-2; the D gene is possibly TRBD1 (6 bases). CDR3 length equals 14 residues. Germline CDR1 is SEHNR and CDR2 is FQNEAQ (reference sequence). V was trimmed by 3 bases and J by 8 bases, leaving 16 bases between them.

The chain has TRBV6-5 and TRBJ1-1; D is undetermined. The CDR3 consists of 13 residues. Trimming removed 2 bases from V and 12 bases from J, with 16 bases in between. The V gene's germline CDR1 is MNHEY and CDR2 SVGAGI. The DNA for the CDR3 is TGTGCCAGCAGTTACCGACTTCAAGGTTGGCCTTTCTTT. Translated: CASSYRLQGWPFF.